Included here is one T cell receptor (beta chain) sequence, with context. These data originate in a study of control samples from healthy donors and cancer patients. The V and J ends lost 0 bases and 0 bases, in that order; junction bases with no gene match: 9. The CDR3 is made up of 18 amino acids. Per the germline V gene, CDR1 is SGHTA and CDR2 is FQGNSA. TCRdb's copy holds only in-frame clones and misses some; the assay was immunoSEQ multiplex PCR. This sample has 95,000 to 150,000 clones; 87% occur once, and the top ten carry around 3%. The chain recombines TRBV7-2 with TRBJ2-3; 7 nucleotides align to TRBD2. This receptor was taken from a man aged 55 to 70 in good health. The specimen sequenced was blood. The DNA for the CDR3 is TGTGCCAGCAGCTTAGCAGTTATGGCTAGCGGTAGCACAGATACGCAGTATTTT. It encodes CASSLAVMASGSTDTQYF.